These 13 T cell receptor beta chains share one sample of origin, sequenced in a study of blood T cell repertoires in COVID-19 (dated by TCRdb to 2020 to 2022). The method was the immunoSEQ multiplex PCR assay. TCRdb retrieved this table from immuneACCESS and kept in-frame rearrangements only. Not all clones are present; in checked studies, unresolved V genes account for under half, and no reason is known for the remainder. For this sample the table gives around 110,000 clones, of which over 80% were detected only once. The ten largest clones add up to approximately 0.76% of the sample. Sequenced material: peripheral blood. The receptors were gathered from a woman in her 70s with acute or convalescent COVID-19.

CDR3 nucleotides: TGTGCCAGCAGTGGGGGGGACAGGGGACTCTTTAATCAATATGGCTACACCTTC. Its protein product is CASSGGDRGLFNQYGYTF. The chain couples TRBV6-1 to TRBJ1-2; 10 positions match TRBD1. Germline V gives CDR1 MNHNS, CDR2 SASEGT. The CDR3 covers 18 residues. The ends lost 4 bases at V and 5 bases at J; junction bases unmatched: 16.

The V call is TRBV2, the J call TRBJ1-2; no reliable D call. From germline, CDR1 is SNHLY and CDR2 FYNNEI. Trimming stripped 7 bases from V and 7 bases from J, with 16 bases between. The CDR3 sequence is 13 residues long. CDR3 sequence reads: CASTQPTSSGYTF. CDR3 nucleotide sequence: TGTGCCAGCACCCAACCCACATCTTCTGGCTACACCTTC. Looking up the rest from reference TRBV2 and TRBJ1-2 gives the full variable domain: EPEVTQTPSHQVTQMGQEVILRCVPISNHLYFYWYRQILGQKVEFLVSFYNNEISEKSEIFDDQFSVERPDGSNFTLKIRSTKLEDSAMYFCASTQPTSSGYTFGSGTRLTVV.

This chain joins TRBV9 and TRBJ1-3; the match to TRBD1 covers 9 bases. CDR1 SGDLS and CDR2 YYNGEE come from the germline V gene. This CDR3 region has 19 residues. Trimming cost V 4 bases and J 1 base; bases outside gene matches: 15. For the CDR3, the DNA is TGTGCCAGCAGCCCCCATCCCGGGACAGGGACGGCATCTGGAAACACCATATATTTT. It codes for CASSPHPGTGTASGNTIYF.

This clone was seen just once. The V gene is TRBV5-1, the J gene TRBJ2-2; 8 nucleotides align to TRBD1. The V gene end was trimmed by 5 bases and the J gene end by 0 bases; junction bases not matched to a gene: 3. In germline, CDR1 is SGHRS, CDR2 YFSETQ. This CDR3 region has 15 residues. The CDR3 protein is CASSGQGTNTGELFF. CDR3 in DNA: TGCGCCAGCAGTGGACAGGGTACGAACACCGGGGAGCTGTTTTTT.

In this sample, this clone turned up once. CDR3 DNA sequence: TGTGCCAGCAGCTTTTCTAGATACTACGAGCAGTACTTC. This translates into CASSFSRYYEQYF. The V and J genes are TRBV5-6 and TRBJ2-7, with D unresolved. V was clipped by 2 bases and J by 3 bases, with 9 bases between them. The CDR3 extends over 13 amino acids. The germline CDR1 and CDR2 sequences are SGHDT and YYEEEE.

V usage is TRBV7-8 and J usage is TRBJ1-4, with D tentatively TRBD1 (5 bases). V lost 2 bases and J 1 base, leaving 8 bases between the germline ends. Germline values: CDR1 SGHVS, CDR2 FQNEAQ. The CDR3 runs 15 residues. The CDR3 spells CASSLTGGTNEKLFF. In DNA, the CDR3 is TGTGCCAGCAGCTTAACGGGGGGAACTAATGAAAAACTGTTTTTT.

This clone was counted ten times or more. V and J are TRBV6-2 or TRBV6-3 and TRBJ2-7, with 11 bases that match TRBD2. Trimming cost V 5 bases and J 6 bases; bases outside gene matches: 3. CDR1 MNHEY and CDR2 SVGEGT come from the germline V gene. The CDR3 totals 13 residues. In nucleotides, the CDR3 is TGTGCCAGCAGTCTAGCGGGAGGTCTCGAGCAGTACTTC. This sequence encodes CASSLAGGLEQYF.

This sequence joins TRBV10-3 and TRBJ1-4, with 10 bases that match TRBD1. This CDR3 is 18 amino acids long. CDR1 is ENHRY and CDR2 is SYGVKD in the germline V gene. V was pared by 0 bases and J by 4 bases, with 8 bases of the junction left unmatched. The CDR3 loop is CAISESGTGDPLNEKLFF. The CDR3 bases are TGTGCCATCAGTGAGTCGGGGACAGGGGACCCCCTTAATGAAAAACTGTTTTTT.

CDR3 protein: CASSSGQGARYEQYF. CDR3 coding DNA: TGTGCCAGCAGCTCAGGACAGGGGGCGAGATACGAGCAGTACTTC. The V gene is TRBV7-9, the J gene TRBJ2-7; 11 bases fit TRBD1. This CDR3 contains 15 residues. The germline V gene has CDR1 SEHNR and CDR2 FQNEAQ (reference sequence). V dropped 4 bases and J dropped 4; count of bases not matched to a gene: 6.

This clone was picked up a small number of times. The genes are TRBV7-3 and TRBJ2-1, with D possibly being TRBD2 (6 bases). Germline assignment: CDR1 SGHTA and CDR2 FQGTGA. CDR3 length: 15 amino acids. V was clipped by 2 bases and J by 7 bases, with 15 bases between them. The CDR3 loop is CASSLYGRGENEQFF. The DNA for the CDR3 is TGTGCCAGCAGCTTATACGGGAGAGGAGAGAATGAGCAGTTCTTC.

This sequence joins TRBV6-2 or TRBV6-3 and TRBJ2-3; D perhaps matches TRBD2 (6 bases). From germline, CDR1 is MNHEY and CDR2 SVGEGT. Trimming took 6 bases from V and 5 from J, leaving 9 bases between them. The CDR3 is made up of 12 amino acids. CDR3 protein: CASSSSEDTQYF. CDR3 DNA: TGTGCCAGCAGCTCTAGCGAAGATACGCAGTATTTT.

With regard to this clone: This CDR3 is also generated by other DNA sequences in the sample. The V call is TRBV5-1, the J call TRBJ1-3, with D perhaps TRBD1 (5 bases). CDR3 size: 15 residues. Trimming removed 0 bases at V and 0 bases at J, with 7 bases between. Germline lookup yields CDR1 SGHRS and CDR2 YFSETQ. The CDR3 here is CASSLAGGSGNTIYF. In nucleotides, the CDR3 is TGCGCCAGCAGCTTGGCGGGGGGCTCTGGAAACACCATATATTTT. The whole variable domain, remainder taken from reference TRBV5-1 and TRBJ1-3, is KAGVTQTPRYLIKTRGQQVTLSCSPISGHRSVSWYQQTPGQGLQFLFEYFSETQRNKGNFPGRFSGRQFSNSRSEMNVSTLELGDSALYLCASSLAGGSGNTIYFGEGSWLTVV.

The chain joins TRBV5-1 to TRBJ2-7, with 10 bases lining up with TRBD2. The CDR3 is made up of 15 amino acids. Trimming cost V 0 bases and J 3 bases; bases outside gene matches: 3. Germline values: CDR1 SGHRS, CDR2 YFSETQ. CDR3 coding DNA: TGCGCCAGCAGCTTGGCACTAGCGGGGCACTACGAGCAGTACTTC. This gives the protein CASSLALAGHYEQYF.